Listed below are T cell receptor beta chains from one sample, sequenced in a study of blood T cell repertoires in COVID-19. Only in-frame clones appear in the TCRdb table, and some are missing; sequencing was by immunoSEQ multiplex PCR. The sample has some 200,000 clones, 70% to 90% seen once; the top ten hold 20% to 25%. The sample was peripheral blood. The source of these receptors is a man aged 55 to 70 with active or convalescent COVID-19. The CDR3 runs from the conserved cysteine through the conserved F or W. D genes are given only for firm matches. Only some rows state a clone size, as once, few, many or a class for expanded clones.

V,size,J,D,CDR3,DNA
TRBV5-1,NA,TRBJ1-5,NA,CASSPGWGDQPQHF,TGCGCCAGCAGCCCGGGGTGGGGTGATCAGCCCCAGCATTTT
TRBV2,few,TRBJ2-7,NA,CAWGENSYEQYF,TGTGCCTGGGGGGAGAATTCCTACGAGCAGTACTTC
TRBV10-3,NA,TRBJ1-1,TRBD1,CAISGQGNTEAFF,TGTGCCATCAGTGGACAGGGGAACACTGAAGCTTTCTTT
TRBV15,NA,TRBJ1-5,NA,CATSVDRLRNQPQHF,TGTGCCACCAGCGTAGACAGGTTACGCAATCAGCCCCAGCATTTT
TRBV29-1,NA,TRBJ1-1,NA,CSAGNAGSDTEAFF,TGCAGCGCCGGGAATGCGGGGAGTGACACTGAAGCTTTCTTT
TRBV11-2,NA,TRBJ2-7,TRBD1,CASSRTGQGIYEQYF,TGTGCCAGCAGCCGAACGGGACAGGGTATCTACGAGCAGTACTTC
TRBV18,NA,TRBJ1-2,TRBD1,CASSPKTGDGYTF,TGTGCCAGCTCACCGAAGACAGGGGATGGCTACACCTTC
TRBV4-1,NA,TRBJ2-1,NA,CASSQGGRSSYNEQFF,TGCGCCAGCAGCCAAGGAGGTCGTAGCTCCTACAATGAGCAGTTCTTC
TRBV7-6,NA,TRBJ2-2,NA,CASSFQPQGNTGELFF,TGTGCCAGCAGCTTTCAACCTCAGGGGAACACCGGGGAGCTGTTTTTT
TRBV21-1,NA,TRBJ1-2,NA,CASSNGSPGGYTF,TGTGCCAGCAGCAACGGAAGCCCAGGAGGCTACACCTTC
TRBV5-1,NA,TRBJ1-1,NA,CASKDSFLQEAFF,TGCGCCAGCAAGGACAGCTTCCTCCAAGAAGCTTTCTTT
TRBV11-3,NA,TRBJ2-1,TRBD1,CASSLVTGGIEFF,TGTGCCAGCAGCTTAGTGACAGGGGGAATAGAGTTCTTC
TRBV7-2,NA,TRBJ2-1,NA,CASSLGGGPYNEQFF,TGTGCCAGCAGCTTAGGAGGGGGTCCCTACAATGAGCAGTTCTTC
TRBV6-5,NA,TRBJ2-2,TRBD2,CASSRSGVNTGELFF,TGTGCCAGCAGCCGGAGCGGGGTGAACACCGGGGAGCTGTTTTTT
TRBV5-1,NA,TRBJ1-6,NA,CASTWGVLESPLHF,TGCGCCAGCACCTGGGGGGTTTTGGAGTCACCCCTCCACTTT
TRBV2,once,TRBJ1-3,NA,CASRTGLQRHSGNTIYF,TGTGCCAGCAGAACAGGGCTACAGAGACACTCTGGAAACACCATATATTTT
TRBV3-1/TRBV3-2,few,TRBJ2-7,NA,CASSSTYEQYF,TGTGCCAGCAGCTCAACCTACGAGCAGTACTTC
TRBV2,NA,TRBJ1-2,NA,CASSGGVRSGYTF,TGTGCCAGCAGTGGGGGGGTGCGTAGCGGCTACACCTTC
TRBV3-1/TRBV3-2,NA,TRBJ2-3,TRBD2,CASSRRTSGGVGGDTQYF,TGTGCCAGCAGCCGTAGGACTAGCGGGGGGGTAGGTGGAGATACGCAGTATTTT
TRBV28,NA,TRBJ2-7,TRBD1,CASRPFGQGHEQYF,TGTGCCAGCAGACCTTTCGGACAGGGCCACGAGCAGTACTTC
TRBV29-1,NA,TRBJ2-5,TRBD2,CSVSGGPQETQYF,TGCAGCGTTAGCGGGGGCCCTCAAGAGACCCAGTACTTC
TRBV4-1,NA,TRBJ2-1,TRBD2,CASSLGAAGGEDEQFF,TGCGCCAGCAGCTTGGGAGCGGCGGGGGGCGAAGATGAGCAGTTCTTC
TRBV9,NA,TRBJ1-4,NA,CASSVGEGRLFF,TGTGCCAGCAGCGTAGGAGAGGGAAGACTGTTTTTT
TRBV5-1,NA,TRBJ1-1,TRBD1,CASSFGQGYVGNTEAFF,TGCGCCAGCAGCTTTGGACAGGGCTACGTCGGGAACACTGAAGCTTTCTTT
TRBV6-1,NA,TRBJ1-5,NA,CASSESPGGRYQPQHF,TGTGCCAGCAGTGAAAGTCCAGGAGGACGGTATCAGCCCCAGCATTTT
TRBV6-5,NA,TRBJ1-1,NA,CASSLPGNTEAFF,TGTGCCAGCAGTCTTCCGGGGAACACTGAAGCTTTCTTT
TRBV2,NA,TRBJ1-1,NA,CASSARREGEAFF,TGTGCCAGCAGTGCACGCAGGGAGGGTGAAGCTTTCTTT
TRBV5-5,NA,TRBJ1-2,TRBD1,CASSRWTGLCYGYTF,TGTGCCAGCAGCCGCTGGACAGGTTTATGCTATGGCTACACCTTC
TRBV2,NA,TRBJ1-6,TRBD1,CAGGTAYNSPLHF,TGTGCCGGGGGGACAGCCTATAATTCACCCCTCCACTTT
TRBV6-6,NA,TRBJ2-4,NA,CASSYTGVAKNIQYF,TGTGCCAGCAGTTACACGGGGGTTGCCAAAAACATTCAGTACTTC
TRBV30,NA,TRBJ2-5,NA,CAWSALQETQYF,TGTGCCTGGAGTGCCTTGCAAGAGACCCAGTACTTC
TRBV3-1/TRBV3-2,NA,TRBJ2-1,TRBD2,CASSPGTSGGLSYNEQFF,TGTGCCAGCAGCCCCGGGACTAGCGGGGGGCTATCCTACAATGAGCAGTTCTTC
TRBV27,NA,TRBJ1-1,NA,CASSLSVGTEAFF,TGTGCCAGCAGTTTATCCGTCGGCACTGAAGCTTTCTTT
TRBV4-1,NA,TRBJ1-5,NA,CASSLGMGRWGQPQHF,TGCGCCAGCAGCCTTGGCATGGGGCGGTGGGGTCAGCCCCAGCATTTT
TRBV5-1,NA,TRBJ2-5,NA,CASSLAGTFQETQYF,TGCGCCAGCAGCTTGGCCGGGACTTTCCAAGAGACCCAGTACTTC
TRBV6-5,NA,TRBJ1-2,NA,CASSSGVWGYGYTF,TGTGCCAGCAGTTCGGGGGTGTGGGGCTATGGCTACACCTTC
TRBV5-4,NA,TRBJ2-1,TRBD2,CASSPLAGAYNEQFF,TGTGCCAGCAGCCCCCTCGCGGGGGCCTACAATGAGCAGTTCTTC
TRBV5-4,NA,TRBJ2-7,TRBD1,CASSTPSGTENYEQYF,TGTGCCAGCAGCACACCATCAGGGACAGAAAACTACGAGCAGTACTTC
TRBV24-1,NA,TRBJ1-5,TRBD1,CATSDRDRENQPQHF,TGTGCCACCAGTGACCGGGACAGGGAAAATCAGCCCCAGCATTTT
TRBV30,NA,TRBJ1-6,TRBD1,CAWSVIGQGNSPLHF,TGTGCCTGGAGTGTAATCGGACAGGGGAATTCACCCCTCCACTTT
TRBV5-1,NA,TRBJ2-1,NA,CASSLPSSYNEQFF,TGCGCCAGCAGCTTGCCGAGCTCCTACAATGAGCAGTTCTTC
TRBV12-5,NA,TRBJ2-5,TRBD1,CASGFRQGFGETQYF,TGTGCTAGTGGTTTCAGACAGGGGTTTGGGGAGACCCAGTACTTC
TRBV7-2,NA,TRBJ1-3,NA,CASSLGHSRMGNTIYF,TGTGCCAGCAGCTTAGGACACTCTCGAATGGGAAACACCATATATTTT
TRBV7-2,once,TRBJ2-7,TRBD2,CASSLAGTSGYEQYF,TGTGCCAGCAGCTTAGCGGGGACTAGCGGCTACGAGCAGTACTTC
TRBV2,NA,TRBJ2-7,NA,CASVQQGMVRTSYEQYF,TGTGCCAGCGTACAACAGGGCATGGTTAGAACGTCCTACGAGCAGTACTTC
TRBV7-2,NA,TRBJ2-7,TRBD2,CASSSEPGRGYEQYF,TGTGCCAGCAGCTCAGAGCCAGGGAGGGGCTACGAGCAGTACTTC
TRBV7-9,NA,TRBJ1-6,TRBD1,CASSSGQGNSPLHF,TGTGCCAGCAGCTCAGGACAGGGGAATTCACCCCTCCACTTT
TRBV9,NA,TRBJ2-3,NA,CASSPRTNGVADTQYF,TGTGCCAGCAGCCCCCGAACGAACGGGGTCGCAGATACGCAGTATTTT
TRBV11-2,NA,TRBJ2-1,NA,CASTRGPQAGNEQFF,TGTGCCAGCACCCGGGGTCCCCAAGCGGGCAATGAGCAGTTCTTC
TRBV29-1,NA,TRBJ2-1,TRBD1,CSVRSRTGSYNEQFF,TGCAGCGTTCGATCCAGGACAGGGTCCTACAATGAGCAGTTCTTC